This record concerns one TCR beta chain sequence. The antigen is not known. This entry comes from a study of T-cell memory formation after mild COVID-19. Looking at the study overall: Most TCR clusters belonged to a single donor.

Each CDR3 protein is one row after TCRdb ran MiXCR on the 5' RACE reads. This sample yields 470,000 or so distinct CDR3 sequences, of which 20% are seen a single time; about 8.1% belongs to the top ten. General observations from the study: Pre-infection memory harbored some responding clones, suggesting cross-reactive memory joined. CD8+ contracting clones occupied EMRA, while CD4+ ones occupied mainly CM and EM. Day 15 to 85 contracting clones showed balanced CD4/CD8; day 15 to 37 expanders favored CD4+.

The sample was PBMCs or a T cell subset sorted from them (not recorded which). The sequence derives from an adult woman who had mild COVID-19 (a few samples of this study predate the infection). Cell type and time point are not known.

The CDR3 DNA sequence: TGTGCCATCGCCCAGGGACTTGAAAGCAATCAGCCCCAGCATTTT. This encodes CAIAQGLESNQPQHF. This chain links TRBV10-3 with TRBJ1-5; D may be TRBD1 (5 bases). Germline CDR1 is ENHRY and CDR2 is SYGVKD. This CDR3 contains 15 residues. The V gene lost 8 bases and the J gene lost 1 base, with 15 bases spanning the gap.